A selection of T cell receptor beta chains follows, all from one sample in a study of blood T cell repertoires in COVID-19. Only in-frame clones appear in the TCRdb table, and some are missing; sequencing was by immunoSEQ multiplex PCR. This sample has about 300,000 clones, with approximately 90% found just once. The sequenced sample was peripheral blood. The origin of the receptors is a woman aged 25-40 years with COVID-19, enrolled during active disease. CDR3s include the opening cysteine and the closing phenylalanine or tryptophan.

v_call: TRBV7-6; cdr3_aa: CASSPDQGQPQHF
v_call: TRBV11-2; cdr3_aa: CASSRGGILRGKPNVLTF
v_call: TRBV28; cdr3_aa: CASSFSRAEAFF
v_call: TRBV7-9; cdr3_aa: CASSLSGAGELFF
v_call: TRBV21-1; cdr3_aa: CASSPRASGDKTSTDTQYF
v_call: TRBV5-4; cdr3_aa: CASSSYYLASTQYF
v_call: TRBV7-3; cdr3_aa: CASSLGGLAEAFF
v_call: TRBV11-3; cdr3_aa: CASSFRGETQYF
v_call: TRBV10-3; cdr3_aa: CAIRPGEGDEQYF
v_call: TRBV5-3; cdr3_aa: CARSLWLAGNYTDTQYF
v_call: TRBV28; cdr3_aa: CASSLRGYVAGELFF
v_call: TRBV18; cdr3_aa: CASSPGEGARYGYTF
v_call: TRBV5-6; cdr3_aa: CASSRPPGNTEAFF
v_call: TRBV6-5; cdr3_aa: CASSYPPTQYF
v_call: TRBV11-2; cdr3_aa: CASSLERSPLHF
v_call: TRBV4-1; cdr3_aa: CASSQLGLAGGRREQFF